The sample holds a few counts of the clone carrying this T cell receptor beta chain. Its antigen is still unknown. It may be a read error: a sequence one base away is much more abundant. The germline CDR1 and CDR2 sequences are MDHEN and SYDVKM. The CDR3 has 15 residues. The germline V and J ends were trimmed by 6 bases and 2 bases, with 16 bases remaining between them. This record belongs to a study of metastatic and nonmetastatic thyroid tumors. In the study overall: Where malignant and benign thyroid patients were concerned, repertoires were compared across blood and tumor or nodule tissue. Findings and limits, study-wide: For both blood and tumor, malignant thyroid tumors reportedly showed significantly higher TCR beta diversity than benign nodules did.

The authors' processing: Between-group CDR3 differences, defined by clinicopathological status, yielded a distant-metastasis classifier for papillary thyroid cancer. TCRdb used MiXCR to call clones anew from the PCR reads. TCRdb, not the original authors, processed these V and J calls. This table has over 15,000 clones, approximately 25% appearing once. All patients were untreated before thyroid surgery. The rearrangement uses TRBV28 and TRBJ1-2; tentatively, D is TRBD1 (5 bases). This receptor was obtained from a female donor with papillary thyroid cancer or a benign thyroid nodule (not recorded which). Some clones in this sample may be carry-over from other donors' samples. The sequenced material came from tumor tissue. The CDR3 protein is CASSATRGVNYGYTF. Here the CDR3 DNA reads TGTGCCAGCAGCGCTACTCGGGGGGTGAACTATGGCTACACCTTC.